These T cell receptor beta chains were read from a single sample in a study of blood T cells in healthy people across ages. TCRdb used MiXCR to reprocess the 5' RACE reads, holding one entry per CDR3 protein. The sample holds over 950,000 distinct CDR3 sequences; roughly two fifths are singletons and the top ten take roughly 14%. Sequenced input: blood. These receptors were taken from a man aged 18 to 35 in good health. CDR3s include the opening cysteine and the closing phenylalanine or tryptophan. Each record gives: clone size, V gene, D gene, J gene, CDR3 DNA, CDR3 protein. A D gene is named only where the DNA matches it firmly. Size is omitted from some rows. Given values are once, few, many or a class for expanded clones.

few	TRBV3-1	NA	TRBJ2-7	TGTGCCAGCAGCCGAAATTTAGGGCAGTACTTC	CASSRNLGQYF
NA	TRBV13	NA	TRBJ1-6	TGTGCCAGCAGCTTAGGCCGGGGGGGGGATAATTCACCCCTCCACTTT	CASSLGRGGDNSPLHF
few	TRBV27	TRBD2	TRBJ2-1	TGTGCCACAAGTTGGCCTAGCGGTAGCAGTGAGCAGTTCTTC	CATSWPSGSSEQFF
NA	TRBV6-5	NA	TRBJ1-2	TGTGCCAGCAGTCCCTCGTGGCAGGACACCTATGGCTACACCTTC	CASSPSWQDTYGYTF
once	TRBV5-1	TRBD2	TRBJ2-1	TGCGCCAGCACTCAGGGACTAGCGGGCAATGAGCAGTTCTTC	CASTQGLAGNEQFF
NA	TRBV12-3/TRBV12-4	NA	TRBJ1-4	TGTGCCAGCAGTCCTCATGCAGCTAATGAAAAACTGTTTTTT	CASSPHAANEKLFF
NA	TRBV9	TRBD2	TRBJ2-2	TGTGCCAGCAGCCCTAGCGGGGGGCCGACCGGGGAGCTGTTTTTT	CASSPSGGPTGELFF
NA	TRBV27	NA	TRBJ1-2	TGTGCCAGCAGCCACCTGATGGCCGAATCCAACTATGGCTACACCTTC	CASSHLMAESNYGYTF
few	TRBV12-3/TRBV12-4	TRBD2	TRBJ2-3	TGTGCCAGCAGCCATACCGGGACTAGCGGGGATACGCAGTATTTT	CASSHTGTSGDTQYF
NA	TRBV7-3	TRBD1	TRBJ1-1	TGTGCCAGCAGTAGACAGGGATCAAACACTGAAGCTTTCTTT	CASSRQGSNTEAFF
NA	TRBV6-5	TRBD1	TRBJ1-1	TGTGCCAGCAGTTTTCCTCAGGGGGATAACACTGAAGCTTTCTTT	CASSFPQGDNTEAFF
few	TRBV6-2/TRBV6-3	NA	TRBJ1-5	TGTGCCAGCAGTTACTCGACCAGGACCAATCAGCCCCAGCATTTT	CASSYSTRTNQPQHF
NA	TRBV3-1	NA	TRBJ1-1	TGTGCCAGCAGCCAATCAGACAGCAGTAACACTGAAGCTTTCTTT	CASSQSDSSNTEAFF
NA	TRBV20-1	TRBD1	TRBJ1-1	TGCAGTGCTTTTCCCGTCCCGGGACAGGGGAGTGACACTGGAGCTTTCTTT	CSAFPVPGQGSDTGAFF
NA	TRBV20-1	TRBD2	TRBJ2-7	TGCAGTGCTGGGACTAGCGGCTACGAGCAGTACTTC	CSAGTSGYEQYF
NA	TRBV27	NA	TRBJ2-7	TGTGCCAGCACCAACCTCCCCGAATCCGAGCAGTACTTC	CASTNLPESEQYF
NA	TRBV7-2	NA	TRBJ2-5	TGTGCCAGCAGCCCCCGTAGCCACAGAATAGAGACCCAGTACTTC	CASSPRSHRIETQYF
NA	TRBV12-3/TRBV12-4	NA	TRBJ1-2	TGTGCCAGCAGCCGCCCCCAGGGGAGGGATGGCTACACCTTC	CASSRPQGRDGYTF
NA	TRBV20-1	NA	TRBJ2-2	TGCAGTGCTAGAAATGGGAGGAGGACCGGGGAGCTGTTTTTT	CSARNGRRTGELFF
NA	TRBV19	NA	TRBJ2-1	TGTGCCAGTAGTATCGACAGGGAGCAGTTCTTC	CASSIDREQFF
NA	TRBV7-2	NA	TRBJ1-1	TGTGCCAGCAGCAAGGGCATGACGAACACTGAAGCTTTCTTT	CASSKGMTNTEAFF
few	TRBV12-3/TRBV12-4	NA	TRBJ1-6	TGTGCCAGTGCCGCGGCTGTAGATAATTCACCCCTCCACTTT	CASAAAVDNSPLHF
once	TRBV9	NA	TRBJ2-1	TGTGCCAGCAACGTAGAGGGCGGGGACAATGAGCAGTTCTTC	CASNVEGGDNEQFF
NA	TRBV6-2/TRBV6-3	NA	TRBJ1-1	TGTGCCAGCAGCAACGGCTGGGGGGCGGACACTGAAGCTTTCTTT	CASSNGWGADTEAFF
NA	TRBV4-3	TRBD2	TRBJ2-3	TGCGCCGGCAGCCCGACTAGCGGGGGGCACTCTAGCACAGATACGCAGTATTTT	CAGSPTSGGHSSTDTQYF
few	TRBV29-1	NA	TRBJ2-3	TGCAGCGTTGTTCCACCAGATACGCAGTATTTT	CSVVPPDTQYF
few	TRBV12-3/TRBV12-4	NA	TRBJ1-6	TGTGCCAGCAGTTTGGGCTTACTGAGCTCCTATAATTCACCCCTCCACTTT	CASSLGLLSSYNSPLHF
NA	TRBV20-1	NA	TRBJ1-4	TGCAGTGCTAGAGATTCCACAGGATCCGAAAAACTGTTTTTT	CSARDSTGSEKLFF
NA	TRBV3-1	TRBD2	TRBJ2-2	TGTGCCAGCAGCCAAGTAGCGGGGGGAGACACCGGGGAGCTGTTTTTT	CASSQVAGGDTGELFF
NA	TRBV3-1	NA	TRBJ2-7	TGTGCCAGCAGCCATCAGGTCGGCGAGCAGTACTTC	CASSHQVGEQYF
NA	TRBV24-1	NA	TRBJ2-3	TGTGCCACCAGTACAGAGTTGGTCACAGATACGCAGTATTTT	CATSTELVTDTQYF
NA	TRBV6-2/TRBV6-3	NA	TRBJ2-7	TGTGCCAGCAGTCACTCGACATTCTACGAGCAGTACTTC	CASSHSTFYEQYF